The source of this TCR beta chain is a study of T-cell reconstitution after alpha-beta-depleted transplantation in children. Study findings and constraints: Newly made T cells mostly supplied T-cell counts and diversity one year after transplant. Some patients showed high day-60 TCRbeta diversity, which derived from surviving recipient T cells and thymic progenitors.

The CDR3 has 13 residues. J was trimmed by 4 bases and V by 6 bases; bases with no gene match: 2. CDR1 ENHRY and CDR2 SYGVKD come from the germline V gene. This clonotype was detected many times. Its antigen is unknown. Preparation of the TCRbeta library involved a method that used unique molecular identifiers. MiXCR, applied by TCRdb to the PCR reads, yields one record per CDR3 protein. The table records hundreds of thousands of distinct CDR3 sequences, around 13% of them present only once. Here the sequenced sample was PBMCs, taken before TCRalphabeta/CD19-depleted stem cell transplant. The J gene is TRBJ2-2, the V gene TRBV10-3, with 7 bases aligning to TRBD2. This receptor was obtained from a girl under 10 years old with congenital amegakaryocytic thrombocytopenia, due to receive a stem cell transplant. CDR3 in amino acids: CAIRGGSTGELFF. The CDR3 bases are TGTGCCATCAGGGGCGGGAGCACCGGGGAGCTGTTTTTT.